The clone carrying this T cell receptor (delta chain) has only a few counts. Germline CDR1 reads TVYSNPD; CDR2 reads GDNSRS (reference sequence). V dropped 2 bases and J dropped 10; count of bases not matched to a gene: 19. The CDR3 covers 15 residues. The sample is drawn from a study of gamma-delta T cells after stem cell transplantation. TCRdb fed the RT-PCR reads into CATT to redo clone calling. The table has approximately 1,800 delta-chain clones, 15% to 20% seen once. The genes are TRDV3 and TRDJ1, with 7 nucleotides matching TRDD2. This TCR derives from a human donor. It is not recorded whose cells these are; they may come from a transplant donor. Material: gamma-delta T cells. CDR3 residues: CAFSRLPLYTYTLIF. The CDR3 coding sequence is TGTGCCTTTTCACGCCTTCCTCTGTACACCTATACACTCATCTTT.